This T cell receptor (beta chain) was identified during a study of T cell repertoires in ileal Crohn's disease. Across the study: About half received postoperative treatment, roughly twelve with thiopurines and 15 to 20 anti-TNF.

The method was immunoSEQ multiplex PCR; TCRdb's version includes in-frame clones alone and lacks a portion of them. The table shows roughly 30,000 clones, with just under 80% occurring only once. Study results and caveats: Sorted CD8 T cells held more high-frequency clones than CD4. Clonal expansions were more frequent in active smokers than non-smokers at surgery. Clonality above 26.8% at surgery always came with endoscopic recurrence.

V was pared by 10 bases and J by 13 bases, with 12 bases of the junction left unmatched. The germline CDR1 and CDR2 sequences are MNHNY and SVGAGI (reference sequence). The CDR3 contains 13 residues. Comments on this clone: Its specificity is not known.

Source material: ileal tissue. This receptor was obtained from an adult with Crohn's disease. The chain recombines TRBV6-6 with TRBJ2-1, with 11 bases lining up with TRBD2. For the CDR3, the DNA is TGTGCCATCAAAGGGGGGACTAGCGGTTCTCAGTTCTTC. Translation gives CAIKGGTSGSQFF.